The 7 T cell receptor beta chains below were found in one sample sequenced in a study of cytomegalovirus exposure and HLA in healthy donors. The PCR had 60 Vbeta and 13 Jbeta primers. Generated by immunoSEQ multiplex PCR, the TCRdb table keeps only in-frame clones and is missing some. The sample comprises more than 110,000 clones, nearly 10% of which are singletons, and less than 2% rests with the top ten. Sequencing was carried out using PBMCs. These receptors were obtained from a man between 50 and 59 years old in good health and CMV-seronegative.

This clone showed up just a few times. This chain joins TRBV10-2 and TRBJ2-5; a possible D gene is TRBD1 (7 bases). Matching the DNA end better, TRBJ2-7 makes the J call doubtful. CDR3 length: 15 residues. The germline V gene encodes CDR1 WSHSY and CDR2 SAAADI. The CDR3 sequence: CASRTGGGAHYEQYF. The CDR3, as DNA: TGCGCCAGCCGTACCGGAGGGGGCGCTCACTACGAGCAGTACTTC.

This clone was counted between two and nine times. CDR3 sequence: CASSVNRGYNEQYF. CDR3 nucleotide sequence: TGCGCCAGCAGTGTTAACCGGGGGTACAACGAGCAGTACTTC. The genes are TRBV10-1 and TRBJ2-7, with a weak D call TRBD2 (6 bases). Per the germline V gene, CDR1 is WNHNN and CDR2 is SYGVQD (reference sequence). V gave up 4 bases and J gave up 5 bases, with 15 bases separating them. The CDR3 extends over 14 amino acids.

The chain is built from TRBV6-5 and TRBJ1-1; the D gene is possibly TRBD1 (6 bases). The CDR3 extends over 14 amino acids. Germline CDR1 is MNHEY and CDR2 is SVGAGI. V was shortened by 7 bases and J by 5 bases, with 17 bases between the two germline ends. CDR3 loop: CASNPRGRGTEAFF. The CDR3 DNA reads TGTGCCAGCAACCCGAGGGGGAGGGGGACTGAAGCTTTCTTT.

The V call is TRBV9, the J call TRBJ2-1; 10 bases line up with TRBD1. Unmatched junction bases numbered 11, after V lost 3 bases and J lost 11 bases. The CDR3 sequence is 15 residues long. Germline V gives CDR1 SGDLS, CDR2 YYNGEE. The CDR3 spells CASSETGGPSEKQFF. In DNA form, the CDR3 reads TGTGCCAGCAGCGAGACAGGGGGCCCCTCGGAGAAGCAGTTCTTC.

The chain has TRBV11-2 and TRBJ2-3; D might be TRBD2 (6 bases). Germline-derived CDR1 and CDR2 are SGHAT and FQNNGV. The CDR3 is 15 amino acids. V dropped 4 bases and J dropped 0 bases, with 11 bases sitting between them. This CDR3 is CASSSLGGSTDTQYF. In nucleotides, the CDR3 is TGTGCCAGCAGCTCCCTGGGGGGAAGCACAGATACGCAGTATTTT.

This clone was observed a handful of times. This sequence joins TRBV28 and TRBJ1-5, with a weak D call TRBD1 (6 bases). Germline CDR1 MDHEN, CDR2 SYDVKM. The V and J ends lost 4 bases and 0 bases respectively, with 7 bases between them. CDR3 length: 14 residues. The CDR3 DNA is TGTGCCAGCAGTTCGGGACATAGCAATCAGCCCCAGCATTTT. This sequence encodes CASSSGHSNQPQHF.

This clone was seen a handful of times. This chain uses TRBV5-1 with TRBJ1-1; maybe TRBD1 (6 bases). Trimming stripped 4 bases from V and 7 bases from J, with 17 bases between. Germline CDR1 reads SGHRS; CDR2 reads YFSETQ. The CDR3 consists of 14 residues. CDR3 protein: CASSPGGGANEAFF. The DNA for the CDR3 is TGCGCCAGCAGCCCCGGAGGGGGGGCGAATGAAGCTTTCTTT.